This TCR beta chain was captured in a study of OX40 agonist ivuxolimab in advanced cancers. Assay: immunoSEQ multiplex PCR; the TCRdb copy retains only in-frame clones and omits some. The table has roughly 29,000 clones, roughly nine tenths seen once. Germline loops: CDR1 SGHVS, CDR2 FNYEAQ. This CDR3 region has 17 residues. V shed 3 bases, J shed 6 bases, and the junction held 12 bases outside the gene matches. The receptor was derived from an adult with an advanced solid tumor such as melanoma, head and neck, liver or kidney cancer. The sequences come from CD4+ or CD8+ T cells sorted from blood, collected in a trial of the OX40 agonist ivuxolimab. The genes are TRBV7-6 and TRBJ2-7, with 12 bases matching TRBD2. CDR3 loop: CASSLGTRLAGVPEQYF. The CDR3, as DNA: TGTGCCAGCAGCTTGGGCACAAGACTAGCGGGAGTACCCGAGCAGTACTTC. The entire variable domain, with the rest obtained from reference TRBV7-6 and TRBJ2-7, is as follows: GAGVSQSPRYKVTKRGQDVALRCDPISGHVSLYWYRQALGQGPEFLTYFNYEAQQDKSGLPNDRFSAERPEGSISTLTIQRTEQRDSAMYRCASSLGTRLAGVPEQYFGPGTRLTVT.